Listed below are T cell receptor beta chains from one sample, sequenced in a study of T cell responses to AZD1222 COVID-19 vaccine. Method: immunoSEQ multiplex PCR; TCRdb's copy keeps in-frame clones and lacks some. The data show 100,000 to 150,000 clones, about 90% seen once. Here the sequenced sample was peripheral blood, taken on day 0 of MenACWY control vaccination. These receptors were collected from an adult in good health. The conserved cysteine and the conserved F or W are not part of the CDR3 here. The order of the fields is V gene, J gene, CDR3 protein.

V gene: TRBV19
J gene: TRBJ2-2
CDR3 protein: ASSMRQSTGELF

V gene: TRBV28
J gene: TRBJ1-2
CDR3 protein: ASEAAGQDAWDYGYT

V gene: TRBV6-1
J gene: TRBJ1-1
CDR3 protein: ASSDGQGETEAF

V gene: TRBV18
J gene: TRBJ2-5
CDR3 protein: ASSPYTKETQY

V gene: TRBV21-1
J gene: TRBJ1-6
CDR3 protein: ASSKACQDFGSPLH

V gene: TRBV3-1/TRBV3-2
J gene: TRBJ2-5
CDR3 protein: ASSRRQAAETQY

V gene: TRBV7-3
J gene: TRBJ2-1
CDR3 protein: ASSLTGTHQF

V gene: TRBV7-6
J gene: TRBJ2-2
CDR3 protein: ASSLGGMELF

V gene: TRBV6-1
J gene: TRBJ1-3
CDR3 protein: ASSEERFSSGNTIY

V gene: TRBV9
J gene: TRBJ2-3
CDR3 protein: ASSVATDTQY

V gene: TRBV28
J gene: TRBJ2-7
CDR3 protein: ASSESGNTFYEQY

V gene: TRBV12-3/TRBV12-4
J gene: TRBJ2-2
CDR3 protein: ASSWGRTGELF

V gene: TRBV2
J gene: TRBJ2-2
CDR3 protein: ASSGSGTGELF

V gene: TRBV7-8
J gene: TRBJ2-7
CDR3 protein: ASREDVGRSYEQY

V gene: TRBV28
J gene: TRBJ2-4
CDR3 protein: ASSQGGYTAKNIQY

V gene: TRBV4-1
J gene: TRBJ2-2
CDR3 protein: ASSQTGPPVSNTGELF

V gene: TRBV28
J gene: TRBJ1-1
CDR3 protein: ASSITAAPRAF

V gene: TRBV5-1
J gene: TRBJ2-7
CDR3 protein: ASSEDGTRTSEQY

V gene: TRBV2
J gene: TRBJ1-5
CDR3 protein: ASKTDGSGQPQH

V gene: TRBV28
J gene: TRBJ1-6
CDR3 protein: ASSFLDVYNSPLH

V gene: TRBV9
J gene: TRBJ2-3
CDR3 protein: ASRELGTDTQY

V gene: TRBV7-2
J gene: TRBJ2-2
CDR3 protein: ASSGSGGAGELF

V gene: TRBV7-9
J gene: TRBJ1-4
CDR3 protein: ASSFIGGGREKLF

V gene: TRBV10-3
J gene: TRBJ2-2
CDR3 protein: ATKQAADTGELF

V gene: TRBV6-5
J gene: TRBJ2-5
CDR3 protein: ASERDRAATETQY

V gene: TRBV7-2
J gene: TRBJ1-2
CDR3 protein: ASSLQNHYGYT

V gene: TRBV13
J gene: TRBJ1-4
CDR3 protein: ASSSRTGKDEKLF

V gene: TRBV28
J gene: TRBJ2-5
CDR3 protein: ASSLPTGQGAQY

V gene: TRBV15
J gene: TRBJ1-1
CDR3 protein: ATSRGRGNTEAF

V gene: TRBV6-2/TRBV6-3
J gene: TRBJ1-5
CDR3 protein: ASSPPPRQPQH

V gene: TRBV14
J gene: TRBJ2-7
CDR3 protein: ASSQVGGADEQY

V gene: TRBV18
J gene: TRBJ1-3
CDR3 protein: ASSQNRGGSSGNTIY

V gene: TRBV24-1
J gene: TRBJ2-5
CDR3 protein: ATSKQASGSGGETQY